Listed here are 26 T cell receptor beta chains from one sample, sequenced in a study of T cell repertoires in cytomegalovirus infection. Each CDR3 protein is one row after TCRdb ran MiXCR on the reads. The top ten clones hold 5.5% to 6.5% of a sample with about 210,000 distinct CDR3 sequences, 5% to 8.5% of them seen once. The specimen sequenced was PBMCs. Receptor source: a human donor in good health (CMV status not recorded). Some clones in this sample may be carry-over from other donors' samples.

A word on this clonotype: With a much larger clone just one base away, this may be a read error. J is TRBJ2-3 and V is TRBV7-3; 8 nucleotides align to TRBD2. This CDR3 comprises 17 residues. CDR1 and CDR2 from the germline V gene are SGHTA and FQGTGA. As DNA, the CDR3 is TGTGCCAGCAGCGATCGCCTCGGGGGGGCCGGCACAGATACGCAGTGTTTT. This gives the protein CASSDRLGGAGTDTQCF.

This clonotype was recorded at least ten times. CDR3: CASSPPEGGSSYNEQFF. As DNA, the CDR3 is TGTGCCAGCAGCCCTCCTGAGGGGGGGAGCTCCTACAATGAGCAGTTCTTC. The chain links TRBV7-2 to TRBJ2-1; D is perhaps TRBD2 (7 bases). Trimming took 5 bases from V and 0 from J, leaving 17 bases between them. Germline CDR1 and CDR2: SGHTA and FQGNSA. The CDR3 totals 17 residues.

Concerning this clonotype itself: Just one base apart from a much larger clone, this may be a read error. As DNA, the CDR3 is TGTGTCAGCAGCTCCCATCCGGCCCAGGGGCAGTTCTTC. Translation gives CVSSSHPAQGQFF. This chain connects TRBV7-3 to TRBJ2-1; maybe TRBD1 (5 bases). CDR3 size: 13 residues. In germline, CDR1 is SGHTA, CDR2 FQGTGA.

This clonotype has a count of ten or more. This chain uses TRBV5-4 with TRBJ2-2; D may match TRBD1 or TRBD2 (5 bases each). Trimming stripped 4 bases from V and 4 bases from J, with 14 bases between. The CDR3 has 15 residues. Germline CDR1 SGHNT, CDR2 YYREEE (reference sequence). CDR3 region: CASSPGQGSTGELFF. In DNA form, the CDR3 reads TGTGCCAGCAGCCCGGGGCAGGGTAGCACCGGGGAGCTGTTTTTT.

This clonotype was recorded many times. The chain carries TRBV29-1 and TRBJ1-1; 7 nucleotides match TRBD1. From germline, CDR1 is SQVTM and CDR2 ANQGSEA. Trimming at V came to 7 bases and at J to 5 bases, leaving 4 bases not matched to a gene. This CDR3 region has 11 residues. CDR3 region: CSGRGGTEAFF. DNA for the CDR3: TGCAGCGGCAGGGGGGGGACTGAAGCTTTCTTT.

This clonotype was observed many times. V usage is TRBV7-2 and J usage is TRBJ1-1; D is undetermined. Per germline, CDR1 SGHTA and CDR2 FQGNSA. With 3 bases removed from V and 7 bases from J, the gap between germline ends came to 9 bases. The CDR3 is 12 residues long. CDR3 in DNA: TGTGCCAGCAGCTTTCGGGTCGATGAAGCTTTCTTT. This codes for CASSFRVDEAFF.

This clonotype was seen repeatedly, ten times or more. This rearrangement joins TRBV7-9 to TRBJ1-3, with TRBD1 identical over 7 bases. V was pared by 0 bases and J by 4 bases, with 3 bases of the junction left unmatched. CDR1 and CDR2 (germline): SEHNR, FQNEAQ (reference sequence). The CDR3 length is 15 residues. The chain's CDR3 is CASSLAGTEGNTIYF. The CDR3 DNA is TGTGCCAGCAGCTTAGCCGGGACAGAGGGAAACACCATATATTTT.

This clonotype was seen ten or more times. This rearrangement joins TRBV4-1 to TRBJ1-6, with 7 bases matching TRBD1. Germline V gives CDR1 MGHRA, CDR2 YSYEKL. With 0 bases clipped from V and 0 bases from J, the junction kept 5 bases outside the gene matches. The CDR3 runs to 18 residues. CDR3 sequence reads: CASSQEGTASSYNSPLHF. In DNA form, the CDR3 reads TGCGCCAGCAGCCAAGAGGGGACAGCCAGCTCCTATAATTCACCCCTCCACTTT.

This clonotype has ten or more counts. V and J are TRBV10-3 and TRBJ2-3, with no clear D. Germline V gives CDR1 ENHRY, CDR2 SYGVKD. The CDR3 is 14 amino acids. The V end was cut by 7 bases, the J end by 0 bases, with 11 bases between. In nucleotides, the CDR3 is TGTGCCATCACCGAGCTGGCTAGCACAGATACGCAGTATTTT. Translating it yields CAITELASTDTQYF.

This clonotype was observed at least ten times. The chain couples TRBV2 to TRBJ1-2; a possible D gene is TRBD1 (6 bases). Germline values: CDR1 SNHLY, CDR2 FYNNEI. The CDR3 spans 15 residues. The V end was cut by 6 bases, the J end by 2 bases, with 16 bases between. In DNA form, the CDR3 reads TGTGCCAGCAGGTCCACAGGGATCGGGAACTATGGCTACACCTTC. This codes for CASRSTGIGNYGYTF.

This clonotype was counted ten times or more. This chain connects TRBV7-6 to TRBJ1-1; D is ambiguous. V lost 5 bases and J lost 0, with 7 bases in between. From germline, CDR1 is SGHVS and CDR2 FNYEAQ. The CDR3 covers 13 residues. CDR3 protein: CASSMDLNTEAFF. The CDR3 bases are TGTGCCAGCAGCATGGACCTGAACACTGAAGCTTTCTTT.

This clonotype appeared many times. The CDR3: CASSLRLAGGFYNEQFF. In DNA, the CDR3 is TGTGCCAGCAGCTTACGGTTAGCGGGGGGCTTCTACAATGAGCAGTTCTTC. This chain connects TRBV7-9 to TRBJ2-1; 10 bases are a match to TRBD2. In germline, CDR1 is SEHNR, CDR2 FQNEAQ (reference sequence). The CDR3 is 17 amino acids. After removal of 2 bases from V and 3 bases from J, the junction contained 7 bases not matched to a gene.

With regard to this clonotype: A much larger clone differs by one base, so this may be a read error. Because it lacks the conserved phenylalanine or tryptophan at the end, this CDR3 is likely a read error. The rearrangement uses TRBV6-2 or TRBV6-3 and TRBJ2-5; D may be TRBD2 (6 bases). Trimming shortened V by 7 bases and J by 1 base, and 13 bases separated the two germline ends. Germline V gene lookup returns CDR1 MNHEY and CDR2 SVGEGT. The CDR3 has 14 amino acids. CDR3 DNA sequence: TGTGCCAGCAATAAGGACGGGGGCCAAGAGACCCAGTACTTA. This translates into CASNKDGGQETQYL.

This clonotype was detected many times. V is TRBV5-6 and J is TRBJ2-2; D is perhaps TRBD2 (7 bases). CDR1 and CDR2 (germline): SGHDT, YYEEEE. This CDR3 spans 18 amino acids. Trimming stripped 4 bases from V and 4 bases from J, with 23 bases between. The CDR3 coding sequence is TGTGCCAGCAGCGTTTTTACGCGGGGGCAGTGGTTCACCGGGGAGCTGTTTTTT. This encodes CASSVFTRGQWFTGELFF.

This clonotype turned up a few times. The gene calls are TRBV5-1 and TRBJ1-4; 9 nucleotides line up with TRBD1. Per the germline V gene, CDR1 is SGHRS and CDR2 is YFSETQ. The CDR3 runs to 15 residues. The junction had 4 bases not matched to a gene; V was cut back by 1 base and J by 6 bases. The CDR3 region has the DNA TGCGCCAGCAGCTTGACTGGACAGGGGTATGAAAAACTGTTTTTT. Translation: CASSLTGQGYEKLFF.

J is TRBJ2-1 and V is TRBV2; no firm D call. The germline CDR1 and CDR2 sequences are SNHLY and FYNNEI. This CDR3 has 11 amino acids. V lost 11 bases to trimming and J lost 6 bases, with 11 bases between them. For the CDR3, the DNA is TGTGCCCGCGGAGTCGGCAATGAGCAGTTCTTC. Translated: CARGVGNEQFF.

The genes are TRBV3-1 and TRBJ2-1; no definite D call. The CDR3 loop spans 14 amino acids. Trimming removed 0 bases from V and 4 bases from J, with 7 bases in between. CDR1 and CDR2 (germline): LGHDT, YNNKEL (reference sequence). The CDR3 DNA follows: TGTGCCAGCAGCCAAGAGCTTCGTTACAATGAGCAGTTCTTC. Encoded protein: CASSQELRYNEQFF.

The chain combines TRBV7-9 with TRBJ1-2; possible D gene TRBD1, 5 bases. The CDR3 runs 17 residues. Trimming removed 5 bases at V and 0 bases at J, with 19 bases between. From germline, CDR1 is SEHNR and CDR2 FQNEAQ (reference sequence). The CDR3, as DNA: TGTGCCAGCAGCCATTTCACGCGGGGGACCACTAACTATGGCTACACCTTC. It encodes CASSHFTRGTTNYGYTF.

In its sample, this clonotype was seen many times. The chain recombines TRBV7-9 with TRBJ2-7; 11 bases are a match to TRBD2. CDR3 length: 17 residues. The V gene end was trimmed by 5 bases and the J gene end by 2 bases; junction bases not matched to a gene: 11. CDR1 and CDR2 from the germline V gene are SEHNR and FQNEAQ (reference sequence). The CDR3 coding sequence is TGTGCCAGCAGCCGGGGGGCCAGACTAGCGGGGACCTACGAGCAGTACTTC. It codes for CASSRGARLAGTYEQYF.

This clonotype was observed at least ten times. This chain joins TRBV7-2 and TRBJ1-2; D is ambiguous. V lost 1 base and J 4 bases, leaving 13 bases between the germline ends. Germline V gives CDR1 SGHTA, CDR2 FQGNSA. The CDR3 is 15 residues long. The CDR3 nucleotides are TGTGCCAGCAGCTTAGGCCCCCAGTTGTCCTATGGCTACACCTTC. As protein: CASSLGPQLSYGYTF.

This clonotype was observed at least ten times. V and J are TRBV6-2 or TRBV6-3 and TRBJ2-5; perhaps TRBD1 as D (5 bases). The germline V gene has CDR1 MNHEY and CDR2 SVGEGT. Trimming left V 2 bases short and J 4 bases short, with 8 bases between. This CDR3 spans 13 amino acids. The CDR3 DNA reads as TGTGCCAGCAGTTACAGGACAACAGAGACCCAGTACTTC. It translates to CASSYRTTETQYF.

This clonotype was observed many times. The chain has TRBV6-2 or TRBV6-3 and TRBJ1-1; tentatively, D is TRBD1 (5 bases). Germline values: CDR1 MNHEY, CDR2 SVGEGT. The ends were cut back, 1 base at V and 3 bases at J, with 12 bases in the middle. CDR3 length equals 15 residues. The CDR3 is CASSYFGTLDTEAFF. CDR3 DNA: TGTGCCAGCAGTTACTTCGGGACTCTTGACACTGAAGCTTTCTTT.

This clonotype appeared many times. The chain links TRBV24-1 to TRBJ2-3, with D unclear. Germline CDR1 is KGHDR and CDR2 is SFDVKD. The CDR3 has 17 residues. Trimming took off 2 bases at V and 3 bases at J, with 17 bases between the two ends. CDR3 sequence reads: CATSDSLGDGTTDTQYF. The CDR3 bases are TGTGCCACCAGTGATTCACTGGGCGACGGTACGACAGATACGCAGTATTTT.

At least ten counts were recorded for this clonotype. The rearrangement joins TRBV12-3 or TRBV12-4 to TRBJ2-5, with D hard to call. The CDR3 runs to 11 residues. V lost 7 bases and J 3 bases, leaving 6 bases between the germline ends. The CDR3, as DNA: TGTGCCAGCACTTGGGAAGAGACCCAGTACTTC. It encodes CASTWEETQYF.

This clonotype has at least ten counts. The V call is TRBV29-1, the J call TRBJ1-1, with D unresolved. Between the trimmed V and J ends, which lost 4 bases and 2 bases, there was a span of 11 bases. The CDR3 contains 13 residues. The V gene's germline CDR1 is SQVTM and CDR2 ANQGSEA. The DNA for the CDR3 is TGCAGCGTTGTACGGCAGGTCAACACTGAAGCTTTCTTT. Its translation: CSVVRQVNTEAFF. Full variable domain (missing parts from reference TRBV29-1 and TRBJ1-1): SAVISQKPSRDICQRGTSLTIQCQVDSQVTMMFWYRQQPGQSLTLIATANQGSEATYESGFVIDKFPISRPNLTFSTLTVSNMSPEDSSIYLCSVVRQVNTEAFFGQGTRLTVV.

This clonotype was counted many times. The gene calls are TRBV23-1 and TRBJ2-1; 9 bases fit TRBD1. TRBV23-1 is identified as an open reading frame with a role that is uncertain. The CDR3 is made up of 12 amino acids. V gave up 0 bases and J gave up 14 bases; unmatched junction bases: 2. DNA for the CDR3: TGCGCCAGCAGTCAATCGTGGGACAGGGAGTTCTTC. Translation gives CASSQSWDREFF.